This T cell receptor (beta chain) was recorded in a study of blood T cell repertoires in COVID-19. Study details: Nucleic acid was either cDNA or gDNA, and it came from T cells, B-cell-depleted T cells, or PBMCs.

This CDR3 region has 16 residues. After removal of 5 bases from V and 4 bases from J, the junction contained 8 bases not matched to a gene. CDR1 SEHNR and CDR2 FQNEAQ come from the germline V gene (reference sequence). The table came from immunoSEQ multiplex PCR; TCRdb's copy has only in-frame clones and leaves some out. The sample includes around 86,000 clones, more than 75% of them seen just once. This TCR came from a human donor in a cohort sampled during active COVID-19. J is TRBJ2-5 and V is TRBV7-9; 12 positions agree with TRBD1. The source material was peripheral blood. CDR3 nucleotides: TGTGCCAGCAGCCCCCGGGACAGGGGGCGACGAGAGACCCAGTACTTC. Translating it yields CASSPRDRGRRETQYF.